These 31 T cell receptor beta chains share one sample of origin, sequenced in a study of CD8+CD57+ T cells in acquired aplastic anemia. Template material for TCR beta VDJ and CDR3 profiling consisted of genomic DNA. TCRdb reprocessed the reads with MiXCR, giving one entry per CDR3 protein. This table has about 210,000 distinct CDR3 sequences, 30% to 35% appearing once. Sequencing was performed on sorted CD4+, CD8+, or CD8+CD57+ T cells (not recorded which) from PBMCs. These receptors were taken from a human donor in good health, serving as a control.

V is TRBV2 and J is TRBJ1-4; the D is unclear. Germline V gene lookup returns CDR1 SNHLY and CDR2 FYNNEI. This CDR3 is built from 14 residues. Between the trimmed V and J ends, which lost 6 bases and 8 bases, there was a span of 16 bases. DNA for the CDR3: TGTGCCAGCAGGAGAGCGGCCGGGGAGGAAAAACTGTTTTTT. This translates into CASRRAAGEEKLFF.

This clonotype has at least ten counts. The chain uses TRBV9 and TRBJ2-5; 11 bases map to TRBD2. V shed 4 bases and J 5 bases; nucleotides not matched to a gene: 7. The germline V gene encodes CDR1 SGDLS and CDR2 YYNGEE. The CDR3 length is 15 residues. The CDR3 here is CASSPRTSGRETQYF. CDR3 nucleotides: TGTGCCAGCAGCCCGCGGACTAGCGGGCGTGAGACCCAGTACTTC.

V is TRBV4-3 and J is TRBJ2-3; D is unclear. Germline V CDR1 and CDR2: LGHNA, YSLEER. This CDR3 is 13 amino acids long. V lost 3 bases and J lost 0, with 4 bases in between. As DNA, the CDR3 is TGCGCCAGCAGCCAGGCTAGCACAGATACGCAGTATTTT. Its translation is CASSQASTDTQYF.

This clonotype showed up many times. V is TRBV12-3 or TRBV12-4 and J is TRBJ1-2, with D maybe TRBD1 (6 bases). There are 14 residues in the CDR3. V was clipped by 2 bases and J by 2 bases, with 9 bases between them. CDR3 in amino acids: CASSLIGGNYGYTF. CDR3 DNA: TGTGCCAGCAGTTTAATTGGGGGCAACTATGGCTACACCTTC.

The chain has TRBV25-1 and TRBJ2-4; no firm D call. In germline, CDR1 is MGHDK, CDR2 SYGVNS. Trimming stripped 6 bases from V and 2 bases from J, with 8 bases between. The CDR3 spans 13 residues. The CDR3 nucleotides are TGTGCCAGCAGATCTGGGACCAAAAACATTCAGTACTTC. Its protein is CASRSGTKNIQYF.

Comments on this clonotype: A much larger clone differs by one base, so this may be a read error. This CDR3 is CAGSSTLGTEAFF. The CDR3 DNA follows: TGTGCCGGCAGCTCAACCCTGGGTACTGAAGCTTTCTTT. The chain uses TRBV11-2 and TRBJ1-1, with no clear D. The germline V gene has CDR1 SGHAT and CDR2 FQNNGV. This CDR3 comprises 13 residues.

As regards this clonotype: No conserved phenylalanine or tryptophan is present at the end of the CDR3, so a read error is the likely explanation. This rearrangement joins TRBV6-5 to TRBJ2-1, with 12 bases fitting TRBD2. The germline V gene encodes CDR1 MNHEY and CDR2 SVGAGI. Trimming took 0 bases from V and 10 from J; bases not matched to a gene: 1. This CDR3 has 14 amino acids. CDR3 sequence: CASSYSTSGGEQFS. For the CDR3, the DNA is TGTGCCAGCAGTTACTCGACTAGCGGGGGCGAGCAGTTCTCC.

This clonotype occurred a few times. The chain carries TRBV12-3 or TRBV12-4 and TRBJ1-4; the match to TRBD1 covers 7 bases. This CDR3 region has 16 residues. The ends lost 4 bases at V and 7 bases at J; junction bases unmatched: 12. CDR3 nucleotide sequence: TGTGCCAGCAGTTACGGTAGGGGGCGCGGCGGTGAAAAACTGTTTTTT. Amino acid sequence: CASSYGRGRGGEKLFF.

This clonotype was seen at least ten times. J is TRBJ2-7 and V is TRBV6-6; 7 bases map to TRBD1. Looked up from germline, CDR1 is MNHNY and CDR2 is SVGAGI (reference sequence). Trimming removed 2 bases from V and 1 base from J; junction bases left unmatched: 5. This CDR3 spans 15 amino acids. The CDR3, as DNA: TGTGCCAGCAGTTACGGGGGACAGACATCCTACGAGCAGTACTTC. Its protein product is CASSYGGQTSYEQYF.

As to this clonotype: With a much larger clone just one base away, this may be a read error. The gene calls are TRBV11-2 and TRBJ2-6; TRBD1 agrees at 10 bases. Germline V gene sequence: CDR1 SGHAT, CDR2 FQNNGV. The CDR3 contains 17 residues. After removal of 5 bases from V and 3 bases from J, the junction contained 7 bases not matched to a gene. The chain's CDR3 is CASSHRTGGLGANVLTF. CDR3 nucleotide sequence: TGTGCCAGCAGCCACCGGACAGGGGGACTTGGGGCCAACGTCCTGACTTTC.

V usage is TRBV2 and J usage is TRBJ1-2, with 11 bases matching TRBD1. Germline V gene sequence: CDR1 SNHLY, CDR2 FYNNEI. With V trimmed by 3 bases and J by 4 bases, 1 base remained unmatched. The CDR3 extends over 14 amino acids. The CDR3: CASSDGTGGYGYTF. The CDR3 DNA reads TGTGCCAGCAGTGACGGGACAGGGGGCTATGGCTACACCTTC.

This sequence joins TRBV6-1 and TRBJ1-2; D is unresolved. V was cut by 8 bases and J by 6 bases, with 16 bases left in between. CDR1 is MNHNS and CDR2 is SASEGT in the germline V gene. CDR3 length: 13 residues. Written as DNA, the CDR3 is TGTGCCAGCCGATTCCGGGAGGGCAATGGCTACACCTTC. Translating it yields CASRFREGNGYTF.

Notes on this clonotype: An end of the junction does not agree with germline; a read error may underlie this. The chain employs TRBV25-1 and TRBJ2-3, with D tentatively TRBD2 (5 bases). The CDR3 sequence is 16 residues long. The germline gives CDR1 MGHDK, CDR2 SYGVNS. This chain's CDR3 is CASGFGVLIGADTQYF. CDR3 coding DNA: TGCGCCAGCGGCTTCGGGGTTCTGATCGGGGCAGATACGCAGTATTTT.

This clonotype came up many times. The CDR3 loop is CASKSRELNQPQHF. The CDR3 bases are TGTGCCAGCAAATCCAGGGAGCTCAATCAGCCCCAGCATTTT. This chain joins TRBV2 and TRBJ1-5; possible D gene TRBD1, 5 bases. The CDR3 runs 14 residues. V gave up 7 bases and J gave up 3 bases, with 13 bases separating them. CDR1 is SNHLY, CDR2 FYNNEI, per germline.

This clonotype was counted ten times or more. The chain uses TRBV20-1 and TRBJ1-1; TRBD1 agrees at 7 bases. Germline V gives CDR1 DFQATT, CDR2 SNEGSKA (reference sequence). The CDR3 consists of 12 residues. J lost 9 bases, V lost 1 base, and 5 bases had no gene match. CDR3 nucleotides: TGCAGTGCTAGAGGACAGGGCGCCCAAGCTTTCTTT. It translates to CSARGQGAQAFF.

In its sample, this clonotype was seen many times. The chain uses TRBV7-9 and TRBJ2-7, with TRBD1 matching 7 bases. V shed 5 bases, J shed 3 bases, and the junction held 10 bases outside the gene matches. Germline-derived CDR1 and CDR2 are SEHNR and FQNEAQ (reference sequence). This CDR3 has 15 amino acids. DNA of the CDR3: TGTGCCAGCAGCCGCCAGGGGACAGTACTCTACGAGCAGTACTTC. As protein: CASSRQGTVLYEQYF.

This clonotype showed up just a few times. The chain combines TRBV27 with TRBJ2-6; D possibly corresponds to TRBD1 (6 bases). CDR1 is MNHEY, CDR2 SMNVEV, per germline (reference sequence). This CDR3 contains 17 residues. Trimming shortened V by 6 bases and J by 4 bases, and 19 bases separated the two germline ends. The DNA of the CDR3 is TGTGCCAGCAGCACTAAAAGGACAGCCCCCGGGGCCAACGTCCTGACTTTC. It encodes CASSTKRTAPGANVLTF. Full variable domain (remainder filled in from reference TRBV27 and TRBJ2-6): EAQVTQNPRYLITVTGKKLTVTCSQNMNHEYMSWYRQDPGLGLRQIYYSMNVEVTDKGDVPEGYKVSRKEKRNFPLILESPSPNQTSLYFCASSTKRTAPGANVLTFGAGSRLTVL.

The V call is TRBV18, the J call TRBJ2-1, with no clear D. There are 14 residues in the CDR3. V was trimmed by 6 bases and J by 9 bases, leaving 18 bases between them. The germline gives CDR1 KGHSH, CDR2 LQKENI. The CDR3 sequence is CASSSGGDVAEQFF. CDR3 DNA sequence: TGTGCCAGCTCCTCCGGCGGAGACGTCGCTGAGCAGTTCTTC.

This clonotype occurred many times. The rearrangement links TRBV12-3 or TRBV12-4 to TRBJ2-7, with 10 bases lining up with TRBD1. This CDR3 contains 16 residues. Losses at the gene ends were 5 bases for V and 4 bases for J; bases not matched to a gene: 11. CDR3: CASSNRPGQGRYEQYF. CDR3 coding DNA: TGTGCCAGCAGTAACAGACCGGGACAGGGGAGATACGAGCAGTACTTC.

At least ten counts were recorded for this clonotype. CDR3 sequence (DNA): TGCGCCAGCAGTCAGGGACTAGCGGGCGGGGAGCTGTTTTTT. It translates to CASSQGLAGGELFF. The chain has TRBV10-1 and TRBJ2-2; TRBD2 agrees at 12 bases. The germline V gene has CDR1 WNHNN and CDR2 SYGVQD (reference sequence). The CDR3 length is 14 residues. Trimming took 5 bases from V and 7 from J; bases not matched to a gene: 2.

The rearrangement uses TRBV30 and TRBJ2-3; D unclear. Trimming cost V 5 bases and J 3 bases, with 6 bases left between them. The CDR3 consists of 11 residues. Germline V lookup: CDR1 GTSNPN, CDR2 SVGIG (reference sequence). The CDR3 protein is CAWEITDTQYF. In DNA form, the CDR3 reads TGTGCCTGGGAGATTACAGATACGCAGTATTTT.

This clonotype has only a few counts. This may come from a read error, since a much larger clone is one base off. The V gene is TRBV3-1, the J gene TRBJ2-7; D ambiguous. Per germline, CDR1 LGHDT and CDR2 YNNKEL (reference sequence). The CDR3 loop spans 12 amino acids. Written as DNA, the CDR3 is TGTGCCAGCGGCCAATCAGACTACGAGCAGTACTTC. As protein: CASGQSDYEQYF.

This clonotype was seen only a few times. The chain links TRBV18 to TRBJ2-5; 9 bases fit TRBD1. Germline-derived CDR1 and CDR2 are KGHSH and LQKENI. V lost 4 bases, J lost 3 bases, and 0 bases stayed unmatched. The CDR3 length is 13 residues. CDR3 region: CASSRQGEETQYF. CDR3 nucleotides: TGTGCCAGCTCACGACAGGGGGAAGAGACCCAGTACTTC.

On this clonotype: A much larger clonotype is one base distant, so this may be a read error. The chain recombines TRBV11-2 with TRBJ1-2; a weak D match, TRBD1 (6 bases). The CDR3 has 15 amino acids. Germline values: CDR1 SGHAT, CDR2 FQNNGV. The CDR3 coding sequence is TGTGCCAGCAACTTACGGGGGGGCTCCTGGGTTGGCTACACCTTC. Translation gives CASNLRGGSWVGYTF.

This clonotype was recorded many times. The J gene is TRBJ2-2, the V gene TRBV7-9; weak D call: TRBD2 (6 bases). Germline V gene lookup returns CDR1 SEHNR and CDR2 FQNEAQ (reference sequence). The CDR3 spans 14 residues. Trimming took 3 bases from V and 7 from J, leaving 12 bases between them. CDR3 coding DNA: TGTGCCAGCAGCTTGGTGGGGGGAAGCGGGGAGCTGTTTTTT. It yields the protein CASSLVGGSGELFF.

This clonotype came up many times. The chain links TRBV7-9 to TRBJ2-5, with a weak D call TRBD1 (6 bases). The CDR3 totals 14 residues. Trimming stripped 2 bases from V and 3 bases from J, with 10 bases between. Germline CDR1 reads SEHNR; CDR2 reads FQNEAQ (reference sequence). The CDR3 loop is CASSLLSGEETQYF. The CDR3 DNA is TGTGCCAGCAGCTTATTATCAGGGGAAGAGACCCAGTACTTC.

This clonotype is a singleton in its sample. This chain uses TRBV29-1 with TRBJ2-5, with D possibly TRBD2 on 5 matching bases. Trimming cost V 3 bases and J 5 bases, with 13 bases left between them. Germline V CDR1 and CDR2: SQVTM, ANQGSEA. The CDR3 spans 13 residues. The CDR3 region has the DNA TGCAGCGTTGAGACGGGGTATGGGGAGACCCAGTACTTC. Protein product: CSVETGYGETQYF.

To note about this clonotype: A single base separates this from a much larger clone, so it may be a read error. The chain joins TRBV20-1 to TRBJ2-7; TRBD1 matches 9 bases. V trimming: 4 bases; J trimming: 6 bases; junction bases outside the gene matches: 13. The germline V gene has CDR1 DFQATT and CDR2 SNEGSKA (reference sequence). The CDR3 has 15 amino acids. CDR3 in DNA: TGCAGTGCTAAAACCCGGACAGGGGACCCCTTCGAGCAGTACTTC. This gives the protein CSAKTRTGDPFEQYF.

This chain joins TRBV5-1 and TRBJ1-2, with 10 nucleotides matching TRBD1. After removal of 4 bases from V and 6 bases from J, the junction contained 6 bases not matched to a gene. The germline V gene has CDR1 SGHRS and CDR2 YFSETQ. The CDR3 has 14 residues. CDR3 loop: CASSVGTGDNGYTF. The CDR3, as DNA: TGCGCCAGCAGCGTCGGGACAGGGGATAATGGCTACACCTTC. The full variable domain, its missing parts supplied by reference TRBV5-1 and TRBJ1-2, is KAGVTQTPRYLIKTRGQQVTLSCSPISGHRSVSWYQQTPGQGLQFLFEYFSETQRNKGNFPGRFSGRQFSNSRSEMNVSTLELGDSALYLCASSVGTGDNGYTFGSGTRLTVV.

This clonotype was recorded at least ten times. The V and J genes are TRBV15 and TRBJ2-1; 8 bases are a match to TRBD1. Germline CDR1 reads LNHNV; CDR2 reads YYDKDF (reference sequence). The CDR3 is 18 amino acids. Trimming cost V 0 bases and J 0 bases; bases outside gene matches: 7. This chain's CDR3 is CATSRDLGTGGSYNEQFF. The CDR3 DNA follows: TGTGCCACCAGCAGAGACCTTGGGACAGGAGGCTCCTACAATGAGCAGTTCTTC.

This clonotype has at least ten counts. CDR3 nucleotides: TGTGCCAGCAGCTTAAGACAGGGTGTTCTCAATGAGCAGTTCTTC. It yields the protein CASSLRQGVLNEQFF. The rearrangement uses TRBV7-3 and TRBJ2-1; TRBD1 agrees at 7 bases. The CDR3 spans 15 residues. In germline, CDR1 is SGHTA, CDR2 FQGTGA. Trimming cost V 1 base and J 6 bases; bases outside gene matches: 6.